One and the same sample provided the 14 T cell receptor beta chains below, sequenced in a study of OX40 agonist ivuxolimab in advanced cancers. The protocol was immunoSEQ multiplex PCR, while the TCRdb copy is restricted to in-frame clones and leaves out a portion. The table records about 46,000 clones, around 86% of them present only once. The sequencing used CD4+ or CD8+ T cells sorted from blood, collected in a trial of the OX40 agonist ivuxolimab. These receptors all stem from an adult with an advanced solid tumor such as melanoma, head and neck, liver or kidney cancer.

The rearrangement joins TRBV6-1 to TRBJ2-1, with D possibly being TRBD2 (6 bases). V was trimmed by 1 base and J by 5 bases, leaving 12 bases between them. CDR1 and CDR2 from the germline V gene are MNHNS and SASEGT. The CDR3 has 15 residues. CDR3 DNA: TGTGCCAGCAGTGAAGGTCTAGCGAGCAACAATGAGCAGTTCTTC. This translates into CASSEGLASNNEQFF.

The V call is TRBV5-1, the J call TRBJ2-5, with D perhaps assigned TRBD1 or TRBD2 (6 bases each). With 0 bases removed from V and 8 bases from J, the gap between germline ends came to 14 bases. Germline CDR1 SGHRS, CDR2 YFSETQ. The CDR3 totals 14 residues. In DNA form, the CDR3 reads TGCGCCAGCAGCTTGGACGGGGGCCGCGCTACCCAGTACTTC. This translates into CASSLDGGRATQYF.

This clone was observed a few times. V gene TRBV5-4 combines with J gene TRBJ2-7; D is possibly TRBD1 (5 bases). CDR3 length: 14 amino acids. V was cut by 0 bases and J by 2 bases, with 9 bases left in between. Germline V gene sequence: CDR1 SGHNT, CDR2 YYREEE (reference sequence). The CDR3 sequence is CASSLEQDAYEQYF. CDR3 in DNA: TGTGCCAGCAGCTTGGAACAGGACGCCTACGAGCAGTACTTC.

The genes are TRBV19 and TRBJ1-1; 7 bases are a match to TRBD1. From germline, CDR1 is LNHDA and CDR2 SQIVND (reference sequence). With V trimmed by 7 bases and J by 1 base, 6 bases remained unmatched. The CDR3 has 14 amino acids. The CDR3 is CASNPGGGNTEAFF. For the CDR3, the DNA is TGTGCCAGTAACCCAGGGGGGGGGAACACTGAAGCTTTCTTT.

The chain joins TRBV7-5 to TRBJ1-1. TRBV7-5 is a known pseudogene. CDR3 length equals 16 residues. The CDR3 DNA follows: TGTGCCAGAAGCGCCTCCCGGGAAACCATGAACACTGAAGCTTTCTTT. This codes for CARSASRETMNTEAFF.

This clone was observed a handful of times. The chain is built from TRBV4-3 and TRBJ1-1; D remains unclear. Looked up from germline, CDR1 is LGHNA and CDR2 is YSLEER. This CDR3 is built from 14 residues. Trimming cost V 5 bases and J 5 bases, with 15 bases left between them. CDR3 coding DNA: TGCGCCAGCAGCTTGAGGGTAAGGGATACTGAAGCTTTCTTT. It encodes CASSLRVRDTEAFF.

The CDR3 here is CASSIRTGYEQYF. CDR3 in DNA: TGTGCCAGTAGTATCCGGACAGGGTACGAGCAGTACTTC. The genes are TRBV19 and TRBJ2-7; 8 bases are shared with TRBD1. Germline V gene lookup returns CDR1 LNHDA and CDR2 SQIVND (reference sequence). J was trimmed by 4 bases and V by 3 bases; bases with no gene match: 2. This CDR3 spans 13 amino acids.

Remarks on this clone: Other nucleotide sequences from this sample produce the same CDR3. The DNA for the CDR3 is TGTGCCATCAGTGAGGACAGTTACGAGCAGTACTTC. Its protein is CAISEDSYEQYF. V usage is TRBV10-3 and J usage is TRBJ2-7; D may be TRBD1 (5 bases). V lost 2 bases, J lost 4 bases, and 6 bases lay in between. The CDR3 runs 12 residues. The germline gives CDR1 ENHRY, CDR2 SYGVKD.

In this sample, this clone turned up a few times. The chain recombines TRBV14 with TRBJ2-7, with no clear D. The CDR3 covers 11 residues. CDR1 is SGHDN and CDR2 is FVKESK in the germline V gene. V was cut by 4 bases and J by 0 bases, with 1 base left in between. The CDR3 DNA reads TGTGCCAGCAGCCTCTCCTACGAGCAGTACTTC. Translating gives CASSLSYEQYF.

This chain joins TRBV5-1 and TRBJ2-1; D may be TRBD1 (6 bases). Germline V gene data show CDR1 as SGHRS and CDR2 as YFSETQ. CDR3 length equals 14 residues. V was clipped by 3 bases and J by 5 bases, with 12 bases between them. This CDR3 reads CASSWGNRDNEQFF. The DNA of the CDR3 is TGCGCCAGCAGCTGGGGGAACAGGGACAATGAGCAGTTCTTC.

The chain combines TRBV4-1 with TRBJ2-1; TRBD2 agrees at 12 bases. With 2 bases clipped from V and 6 bases from J, the junction kept 2 bases outside the gene matches. CDR1 MGHRA and CDR2 YSYEKL come from the germline V gene. The CDR3 length is 15 residues. CDR3 DNA sequence: TGCGCCAGCAGCCAACTAGCGGGGGGGCCCAATGAGCAGTTCTTC. This gives the protein CASSQLAGGPNEQFF.

CDR3 nucleotides: TGTGCCAGCAGCCAAGTAAGGGGGGATGAGCAGTTCTTC. It encodes CASSQVRGDEQFF. This chain links TRBV4-2 with TRBJ2-1, with D tentatively TRBD1 or TRBD2 (6 bases each). The CDR3 sequence is 13 residues long. V shed 1 base and J shed 8 bases, with 9 bases lying between them. Germline V gene sequence: CDR1 LGHNA, CDR2 YNFKEQ.

This clone has a single count. The chain joins TRBV7-9 to TRBJ2-2, with 7 bases fitting TRBD2. Trimming took 5 bases from V and 6 from J; bases not matched to a gene: 9. The germline CDR1 and CDR2 sequences are SEHNR and FQNEAQ (reference sequence). CDR3 length: 15 amino acids. The CDR3 DNA reads as TGTGCCAGCAGCCCCCCGGGGGGTCTCCCCGGGGAGCTGTTTTTT. It translates to CASSPPGGLPGELFF.

The chain links TRBV2 to TRBJ2-6; 12 bases fit TRBD2. The CDR3 covers 17 residues. Germline values: CDR1 SNHLY, CDR2 FYNNEI. V shed 5 bases, J shed 1 base, and the junction held 3 bases outside the gene matches. The CDR3 loop reads CASSKLAGGSGANVLTF. DNA for the CDR3: TGTGCCAGCAGTAAACTAGCGGGAGGATCTGGGGCCAACGTCCTGACTTTC.